The entry that follows covers one TCR beta chain sequence. These data originate in a study of blood T cell repertoires in COVID-19. Study-level information: Acute and convalescent COVID-19 specimens originated in the United States, Italy and Spain.

In the original processing: Amplification from reference gene primers served as the basis for estimated nucleated cell counts. Generated by immunoSEQ multiplex PCR, the TCRdb table keeps only in-frame clones and is missing some. V, J and clone size derive from that table, while D and trimming were established from the DNA sequence. The sample has 200,000 to 250,000 clones, around four fifths seen once. Germline V gene lookup returns CDR1 SNHLY and CDR2 FYNNEI. This CDR3 spans 14 amino acids. After removal of 2 bases from V and 7 bases from J, the junction contained 5 bases not matched to a gene. This chain joins TRBV2 and TRBJ1-5; 7 bases map to TRBD1. Input material: peripheral blood. This sequence was found in a man between 25 and 39 years old with active or convalescent COVID-19. CDR3 amino acids: CASSELGGGQPQHF. As DNA, the CDR3 is TGTGCCAGCAGTGAATTAGGGGGCGGACAGCCCCAGCATTTT.